Listed here is a single TCR beta chain. Its specificity is unknown. Some clones are missing from TCRdb's copy, which holds only in-frame ones; the method was immunoSEQ multiplex PCR. This sample yields some 54,000 clones, of which 60% to 85% are seen a single time; roughly 4% belongs to the top ten. The record originates from a study of T cells in localized non-small cell lung cancer. Findings of the study overall: Appearances in adjacent lung were noted for a median 57 of the top 100 tumor clones.

V was pared by 5 bases and J by 7 bases, with 19 bases between. The germline CDR1 and CDR2 sequences are SGHDT and YYEEEE. The CDR3 loop spans 16 amino acids. The chain joins TRBV5-6 to TRBJ1-6, with D unresolved. The TCR was taken from a woman aged 40 to 75 with stage II lung adenocarcinoma. The sample here was PBMCs, taken before any cancer treatment. The CDR3 region is CASRPSTRGGNSPLHF. CDR3 in DNA: TGTGCCAGCAGACCTTCTACGCGGGGAGGGAATTCACCCCTCCACTTT.